The source of this T cell receptor beta chain is a study of T-cell reconstitution after alpha-beta-depleted transplantation in children. The library targeted TCRbeta and was prepared with unique molecular identifiers. TCRdb redid the calling of the PCR reads with MiXCR, one entry per CDR3 protein. The sample yields 200,000 to 300,000 distinct CDR3 sequences, 12% seen once. About this clonotype: A much larger clone differs by one base, so this may be a read error.

The germline V gene encodes CDR1 DFQATT and CDR2 SNEGSKA (reference sequence). This CDR3 contains 14 residues. Unmatched junction bases numbered 6, after V lost 6 bases and J lost 6 bases. The chain has TRBV20-1 and TRBJ2-1; 12 nucleotides agree with TRBD2. The sequence was collected from a human donor who donated a stem cell graft to a child with acute lymphoblastic leukemia. Sequenced here: PBMCs from the stem cell graft donor, sampled from the stem cell graft. CDR3 protein: CSAFRLAGANEQFF. The CDR3 DNA is TGCAGTGCCTTTAGACTAGCGGGAGCCAATGAGCAGTTCTTC.